This TCR beta chain was identified in a study of OX40 agonist ivuxolimab in advanced cancers. Study conclusions and caveats: By week 6 at 0.1 to 3.0 mg/kg, blood CD4+ and CD8+ T cells had expanded clonally. Expanded peripheral T cells had an undetermined antigen specificity.

Here immunoSEQ multiplex PCR was the method, and the copy in TCRdb shows in-frame clones only, minus some. The sample shows about 43,000 clones, around 85% of them seen only once. Comment on this clone: Its antigen is undetermined.

The V end was cut by 6 bases, the J end by 0 bases, with 8 bases between. Germline V lookup: CDR1 MNHEY, CDR2 SVGAGI. This CDR3 is built from 13 residues. The cohort excluded patients with autoimmune disease history or systemic immunosuppression. The study sampled blood at baseline, cycle 4 day 1, and cycle 7 day 1. This clonotype was sampled from an adult with an advanced solid tumor such as melanoma, head and neck, liver or kidney cancer. V and J are TRBV6-5 and TRBJ2-5; D not resolved. The sequences come from CD4+ or CD8+ T cells sorted from blood, collected in a trial of the OX40 agonist ivuxolimab. The CDR3 sequence is CASSPIHQETQYF. The DNA for the CDR3 is TGTGCCAGCAGCCCCATCCACCAAGAGACCCAGTACTTC.